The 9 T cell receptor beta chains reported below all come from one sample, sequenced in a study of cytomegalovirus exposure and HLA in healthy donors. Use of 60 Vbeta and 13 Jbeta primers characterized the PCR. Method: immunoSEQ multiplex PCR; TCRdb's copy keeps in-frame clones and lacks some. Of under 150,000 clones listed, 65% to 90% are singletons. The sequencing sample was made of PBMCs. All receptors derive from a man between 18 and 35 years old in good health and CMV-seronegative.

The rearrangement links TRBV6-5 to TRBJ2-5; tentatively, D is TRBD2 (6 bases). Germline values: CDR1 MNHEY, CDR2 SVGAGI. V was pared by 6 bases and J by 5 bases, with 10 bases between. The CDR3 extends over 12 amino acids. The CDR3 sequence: CASSPGGETQYF. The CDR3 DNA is TGTGCCAGCAGCCCCGGGGGTGAGACCCAGTACTTC.

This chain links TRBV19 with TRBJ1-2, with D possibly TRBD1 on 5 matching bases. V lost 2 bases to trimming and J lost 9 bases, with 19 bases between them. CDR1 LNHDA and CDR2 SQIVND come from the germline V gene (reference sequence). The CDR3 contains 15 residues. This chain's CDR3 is CASSIMPGKDLSYTF. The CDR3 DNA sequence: TGTGCCAGTAGTATAATGCCAGGGAAAGATTTAAGCTACACCTTC.

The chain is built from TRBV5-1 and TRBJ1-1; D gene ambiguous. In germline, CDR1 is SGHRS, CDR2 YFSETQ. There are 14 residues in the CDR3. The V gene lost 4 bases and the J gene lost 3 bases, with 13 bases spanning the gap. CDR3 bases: TGCGCCAGCAGCCCCCATGCGTTAGACACTGAAGCTTTCTTT. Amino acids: CASSPHALDTEAFF.

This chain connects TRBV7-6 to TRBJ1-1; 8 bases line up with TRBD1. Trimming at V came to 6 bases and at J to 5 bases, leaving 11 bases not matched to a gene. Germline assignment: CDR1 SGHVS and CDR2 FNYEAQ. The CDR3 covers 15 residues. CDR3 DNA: TGTGCCAGCAGTTACACCAGGGGGCGACGGACTGAAGCTTTCTTT. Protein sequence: CASSYTRGRRTEAFF. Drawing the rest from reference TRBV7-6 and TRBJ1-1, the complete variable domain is GAGVSQSPRYKVTKRGQDVALRCDPISGHVSLYWYRQALGQGPEFLTYFNYEAQQDKSGLPNDRFSAERPEGSISTLTIQRTEQRDSAMYRCASSYTRGRRTEAFFGQGTRLTVV.

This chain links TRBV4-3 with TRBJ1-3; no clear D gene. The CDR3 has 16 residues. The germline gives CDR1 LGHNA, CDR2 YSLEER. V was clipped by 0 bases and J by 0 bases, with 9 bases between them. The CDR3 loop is CASSQDRVRSGNTIYF. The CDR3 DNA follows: TGCGCCAGCAGCCAAGATCGAGTCCGCTCTGGAAACACCATATATTTT.

Written as DNA, the CDR3 is TGCGCCAGCAGCTTGCCCAGCGGAAATTCACCCCTCCACTTT. As protein: CASSLPSGNSPLHF. The V and J genes are TRBV5-1 and TRBJ1-6, with D uncertain. The CDR3 consists of 14 residues. The V end was cut by 1 base, the J end by 7 bases, with 9 bases between. Germline V gene sequence: CDR1 SGHRS, CDR2 YFSETQ.

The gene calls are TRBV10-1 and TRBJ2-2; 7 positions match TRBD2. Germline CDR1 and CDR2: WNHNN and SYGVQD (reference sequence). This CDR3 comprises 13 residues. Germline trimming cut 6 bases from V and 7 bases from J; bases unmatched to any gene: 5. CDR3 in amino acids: CASRESGNGELFF. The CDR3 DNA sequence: TGCGCCAGCAGAGAGAGCGGGAACGGGGAGCTGTTTTTT.

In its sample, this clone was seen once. DNA of the CDR3: TGCAGCGTGGAGGGACAGAACTACGAGCAGTACTTC. Translating it yields CSVEGQNYEQYF. The chain joins TRBV29-1 to TRBJ2-7; D perhaps matches TRBD1 (7 bases). The CDR3 totals 12 residues. Trimming left V 6 bases short and J 3 bases short, with 12 bases between. CDR1 and CDR2 (germline): SQVTM, ANQGSEA.

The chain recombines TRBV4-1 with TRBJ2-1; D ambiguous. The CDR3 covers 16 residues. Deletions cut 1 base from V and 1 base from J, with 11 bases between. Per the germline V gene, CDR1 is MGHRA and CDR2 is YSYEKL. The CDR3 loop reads CASSQVPLMSYNEQFF. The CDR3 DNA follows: TGCGCCAGCAGCCAAGTCCCCCTAATGTCCTACAATGAGCAGTTCTTC.